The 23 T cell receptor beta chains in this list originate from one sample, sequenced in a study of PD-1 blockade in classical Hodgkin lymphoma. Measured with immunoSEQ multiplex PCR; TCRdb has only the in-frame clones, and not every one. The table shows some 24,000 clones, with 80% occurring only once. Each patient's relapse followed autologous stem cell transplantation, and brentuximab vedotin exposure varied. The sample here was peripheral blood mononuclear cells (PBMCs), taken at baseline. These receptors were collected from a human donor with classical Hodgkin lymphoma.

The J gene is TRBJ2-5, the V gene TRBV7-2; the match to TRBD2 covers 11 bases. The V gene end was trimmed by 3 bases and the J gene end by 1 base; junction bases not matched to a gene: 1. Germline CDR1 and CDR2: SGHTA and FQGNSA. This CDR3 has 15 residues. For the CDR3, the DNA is TGTGCCAGCAGCTTTAGCGGGGGGGCCCAAGAGACCCAGTACTTC. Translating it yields CASSFSGGAQETQYF.

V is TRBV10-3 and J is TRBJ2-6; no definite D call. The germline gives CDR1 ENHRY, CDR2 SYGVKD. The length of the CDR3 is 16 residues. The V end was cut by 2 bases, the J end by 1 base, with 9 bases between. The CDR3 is CAISEGSASGANVLTF. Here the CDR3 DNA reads TGTGCCATCAGTGAGGGGTCCGCTTCTGGGGCCAACGTCCTGACTTTC.

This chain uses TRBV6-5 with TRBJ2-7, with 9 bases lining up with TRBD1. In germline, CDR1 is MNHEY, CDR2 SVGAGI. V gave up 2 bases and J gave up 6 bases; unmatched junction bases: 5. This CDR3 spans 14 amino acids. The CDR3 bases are TGTGCCAGCAGTTACACAGGGGGCTACGGCGAGCAGTACTTC. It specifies CASSYTGGYGEQYF.

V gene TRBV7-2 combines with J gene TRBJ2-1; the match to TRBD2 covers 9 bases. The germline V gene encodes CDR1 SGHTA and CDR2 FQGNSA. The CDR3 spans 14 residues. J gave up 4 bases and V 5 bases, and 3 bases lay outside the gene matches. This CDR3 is CASSEGLAYNEQFF. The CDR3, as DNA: TGTGCCAGCAGCGAGGGACTAGCTTACAATGAGCAGTTCTTC. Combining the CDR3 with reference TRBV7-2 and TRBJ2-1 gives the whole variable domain GAGVSQSPSNKVTEKGKDVELRCDPISGHTALYWYRQSLGQGLEFLIYFQGNSAPDKSGLPSDRFSAERTGGSVSTLTIQRTQQEDSAVYLCASSEGLAYNEQFFGPGTRLTVL.

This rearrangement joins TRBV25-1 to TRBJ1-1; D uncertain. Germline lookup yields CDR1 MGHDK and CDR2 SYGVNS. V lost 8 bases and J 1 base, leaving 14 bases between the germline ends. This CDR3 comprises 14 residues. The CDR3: CASSKGVENTEAFF. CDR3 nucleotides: TGTGCCAGCTCAAAGGGTGTAGAGAACACTGAAGCTTTCTTT.

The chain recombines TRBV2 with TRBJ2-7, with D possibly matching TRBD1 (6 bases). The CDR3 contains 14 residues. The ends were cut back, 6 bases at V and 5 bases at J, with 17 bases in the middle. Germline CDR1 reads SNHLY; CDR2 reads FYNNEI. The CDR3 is CASSPPDRRDEQYF. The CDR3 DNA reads TGTGCCAGCAGCCCTCCGGACAGAAGGGACGAGCAGTACTTC.

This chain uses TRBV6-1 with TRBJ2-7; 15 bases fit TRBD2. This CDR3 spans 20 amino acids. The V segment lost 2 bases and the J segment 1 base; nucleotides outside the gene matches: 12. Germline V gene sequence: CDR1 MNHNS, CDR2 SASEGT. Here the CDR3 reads CASSETSAQGLAGGSYEQYF. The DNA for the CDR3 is TGTGCCAGCAGTGAAACGAGCGCTCAGGGACTAGCGGGGGGATCCTACGAGCAGTACTTC.

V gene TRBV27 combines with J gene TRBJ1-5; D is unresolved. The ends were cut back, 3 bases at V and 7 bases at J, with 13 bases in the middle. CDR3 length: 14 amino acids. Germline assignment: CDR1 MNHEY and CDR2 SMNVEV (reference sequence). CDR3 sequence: CASSFRRVGQPQHF. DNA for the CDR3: TGTGCCAGCAGTTTTAGGAGGGTCGGGCAGCCCCAGCATTTT.

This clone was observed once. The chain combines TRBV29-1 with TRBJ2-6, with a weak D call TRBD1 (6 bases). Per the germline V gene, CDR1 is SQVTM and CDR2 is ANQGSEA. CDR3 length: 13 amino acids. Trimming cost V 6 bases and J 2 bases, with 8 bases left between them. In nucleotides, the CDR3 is TGCAGCGTCCAGGGGACTGGGGCCAACGTCCTGACTTTC. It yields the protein CSVQGTGANVLTF.

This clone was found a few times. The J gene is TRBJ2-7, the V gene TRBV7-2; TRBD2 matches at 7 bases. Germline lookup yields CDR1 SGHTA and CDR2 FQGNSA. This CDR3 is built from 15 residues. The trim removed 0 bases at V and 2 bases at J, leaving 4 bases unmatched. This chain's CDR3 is CASSLAGEGPYEQYF. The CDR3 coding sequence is TGTGCCAGCAGCTTAGCGGGGGAGGGGCCCTACGAGCAGTACTTC.

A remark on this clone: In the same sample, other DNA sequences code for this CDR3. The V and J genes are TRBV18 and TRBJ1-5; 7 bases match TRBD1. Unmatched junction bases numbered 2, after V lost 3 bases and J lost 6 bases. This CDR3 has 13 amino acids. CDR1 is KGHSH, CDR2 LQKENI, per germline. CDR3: CASSPPGGQPQHF. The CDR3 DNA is TGTGCCAGCTCACCCCCAGGGGGTCAGCCCCAGCATTTT.

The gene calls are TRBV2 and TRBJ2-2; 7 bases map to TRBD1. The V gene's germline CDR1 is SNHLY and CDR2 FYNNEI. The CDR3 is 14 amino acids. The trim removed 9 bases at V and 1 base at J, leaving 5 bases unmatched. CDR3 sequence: CASTGQVNTGELFF. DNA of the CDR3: TGTGCCAGTACCGGACAGGTGAACACCGGGGAGCTGTTTTTT.

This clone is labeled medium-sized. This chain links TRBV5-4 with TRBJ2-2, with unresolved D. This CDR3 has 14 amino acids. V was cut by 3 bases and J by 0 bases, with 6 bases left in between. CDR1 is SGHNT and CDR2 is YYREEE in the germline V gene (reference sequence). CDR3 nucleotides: TGTGCCAGCAGCTCGGTCGCGAACACCGGGGAGCTGTTTTTT. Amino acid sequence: CASSSVANTGELFF.

CDR3 bases: TGTGCCAGCAGCTTAGCCCAATCAGGGGGTAATGAAAAACTGTTTTTT. Translated, it gives CASSLAQSGGNEKLFF. J is TRBJ1-4 and V is TRBV7-2, with TRBD1 matching over 7 bases. V dropped 0 bases and J dropped 4; count of bases not matched to a gene: 5. The germline V gene encodes CDR1 SGHTA and CDR2 FQGNSA. The CDR3 loop spans 16 amino acids.

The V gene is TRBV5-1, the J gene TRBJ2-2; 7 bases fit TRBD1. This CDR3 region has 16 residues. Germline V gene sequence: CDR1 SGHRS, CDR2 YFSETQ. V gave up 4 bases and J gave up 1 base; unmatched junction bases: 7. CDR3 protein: CASSSRDSRNTGELFF. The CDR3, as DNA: TGCGCCAGCAGCAGCCGGGACAGCCGGAACACCGGGGAGCTGTTTTTT.

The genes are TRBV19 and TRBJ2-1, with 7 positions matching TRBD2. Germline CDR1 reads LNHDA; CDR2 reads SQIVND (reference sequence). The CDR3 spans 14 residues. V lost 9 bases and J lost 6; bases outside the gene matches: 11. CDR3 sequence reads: CASRGLDSRNEQFF. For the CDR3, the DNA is TGTGCCAGCCGAGGACTAGATTCCCGCAATGAGCAGTTCTTC.

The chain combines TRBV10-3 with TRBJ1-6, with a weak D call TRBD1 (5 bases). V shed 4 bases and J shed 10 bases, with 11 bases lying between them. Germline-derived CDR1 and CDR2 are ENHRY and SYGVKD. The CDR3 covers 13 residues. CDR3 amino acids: CAISAGRGSPLHF. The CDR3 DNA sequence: TGTGCCATCAGTGCAGGGAGAGGCTCACCCCTCCACTTT.

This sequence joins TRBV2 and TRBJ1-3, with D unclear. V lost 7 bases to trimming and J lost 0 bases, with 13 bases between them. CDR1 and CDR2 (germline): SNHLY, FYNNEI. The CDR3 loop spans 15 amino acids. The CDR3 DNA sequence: TGTGCCAGCAATGGGGAGGTGGTCTCTGGAAACACCATATATTTT. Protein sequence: CASNGEVVSGNTIYF. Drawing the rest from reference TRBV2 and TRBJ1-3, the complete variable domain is EPEVTQTPSHQVTQMGQEVILRCVPISNHLYFYWYRQILGQKVEFLVSFYNNEISEKSEIFDDQFSVERPDGSNFTLKIRSTKLEDSAMYFCASNGEVVSGNTIYFGEGSWLTVV.

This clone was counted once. The CDR3 spells CASSMPGYEQYF. The CDR3 nucleotides read TGTGCCAGTAGTATGCCAGGCTACGAGCAGTACTTC. The V and J genes are TRBV19 and TRBJ2-7, with no clear D. This CDR3 has 12 residues. Germline V gene sequence: CDR1 LNHDA, CDR2 SQIVND (reference sequence). The V gene lost 3 bases and the J gene lost 3 bases, with 6 bases spanning the gap.

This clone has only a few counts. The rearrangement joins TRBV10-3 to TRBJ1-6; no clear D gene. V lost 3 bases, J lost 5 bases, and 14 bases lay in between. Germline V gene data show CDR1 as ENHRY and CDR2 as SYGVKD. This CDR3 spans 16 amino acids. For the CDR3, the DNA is TGTGCCATCAGTGATCGGCCGGGGTCCAATAATTCACCCCTCCACTTT. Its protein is CAISDRPGSNNSPLHF.

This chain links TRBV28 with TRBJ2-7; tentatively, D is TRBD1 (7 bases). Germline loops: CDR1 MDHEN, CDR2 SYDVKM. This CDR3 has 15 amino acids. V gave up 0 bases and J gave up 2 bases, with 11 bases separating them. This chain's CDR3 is CASSLWARGAYEQYF. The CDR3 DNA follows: TGTGCCAGCAGTTTATGGGCCAGGGGGGCCTACGAGCAGTACTTC.

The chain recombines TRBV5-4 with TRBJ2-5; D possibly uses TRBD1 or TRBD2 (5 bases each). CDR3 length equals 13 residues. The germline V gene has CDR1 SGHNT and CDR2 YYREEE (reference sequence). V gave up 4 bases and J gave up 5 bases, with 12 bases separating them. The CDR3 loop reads CASSPGLPETQYF. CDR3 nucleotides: TGTGCCAGCAGCCCGGGGCTCCCGGAGACCCAGTACTTC.

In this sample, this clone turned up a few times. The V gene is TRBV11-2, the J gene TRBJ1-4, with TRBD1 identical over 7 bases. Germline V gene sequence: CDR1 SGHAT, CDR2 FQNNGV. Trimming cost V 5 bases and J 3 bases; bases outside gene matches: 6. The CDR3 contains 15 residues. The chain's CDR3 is CASSPRQGPNEKLFF. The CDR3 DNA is TGTGCCAGCAGCCCCCGACAGGGTCCTAATGAAAAACTGTTTTTT.